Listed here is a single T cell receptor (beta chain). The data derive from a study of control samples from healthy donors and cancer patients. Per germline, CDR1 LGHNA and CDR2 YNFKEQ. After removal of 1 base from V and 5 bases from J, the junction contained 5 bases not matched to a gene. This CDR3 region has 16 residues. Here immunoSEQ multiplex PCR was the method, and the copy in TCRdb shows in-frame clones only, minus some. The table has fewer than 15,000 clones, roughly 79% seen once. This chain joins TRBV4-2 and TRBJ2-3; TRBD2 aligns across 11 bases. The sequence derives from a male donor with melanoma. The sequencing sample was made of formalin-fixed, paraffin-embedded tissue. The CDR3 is CASSQGSGGAIDTQYF. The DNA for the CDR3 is TGTGCCAGCAGCCAAGGTAGCGGGGGGGCAATAGATACGCAGTATTTT.